This T cell receptor beta chain was observed in a study of T cells in localized non-small cell lung cancer. This CDR3 is 17 amino acids long. The germline gives CDR1 SGDLS, CDR2 YYNGEE. After removal of 1 base from V and 4 bases from J, the junction contained 9 bases not matched to a gene. Here immunoSEQ multiplex PCR was the method, and the copy in TCRdb shows in-frame clones only, minus some. The table shows 21,000 or so clones, with 88% occurring only once. This sequence joins TRBV9 and TRBJ2-1, with TRBD2 matching over 9 bases. Specimen: peripheral blood mononuclear cells, collected before any cancer treatment. The receptor comes from a male donor older than 55 with stage II lung adenocarcinoma. The CDR3 DNA follows: TGTGCCAGCAGCGTAAGCGCAGGGGCGGGAGGGTACAATGAGCAGTTCTTC. Residues: CASSVSAGAGGYNEQFF.